This passage covers 28 T cell receptor beta chains from one sample sequenced in a study of naive and memory T cell subsets. Two oligonucleotides, mixed equimolar, formed the beta constant-region primer covering TRBC1 and TRBC2. TCRdb fed the UMI-ligation and nested PCR reads into MiXCR, producing one record per CDR3 protein. The data show tens of thousands of distinct CDR3 sequences, about 14% seen once. Material: effector memory CD4+ T cells from blood. Indicated subset: effector memory, CD45RA- CD27-. These receptors originate from a human donor in good health.

This clonotype has just one count. The V gene is TRBV30, the J gene TRBJ1-1; no clear D gene. Germline lookup yields CDR1 GTSNPN and CDR2 SVGIG (reference sequence). The germline V and J ends were trimmed by 0 bases and 7 bases, with 9 bases remaining between them. This CDR3 region has 12 residues. The DNA for the CDR3 is TGTGCCTGGAGTGTACGACCGGTTGAAGCTTTCTTT. It specifies CAWSVRPVEAFF.

This clonotype showed up just a few times. A read error may explain this, as a much larger clone is one base away. The chain carries TRBV6-1 and TRBJ2-3; D could derive from TRBD1 or TRBD2 (5 bases each). Looked up from germline, CDR1 is MNHNS and CDR2 is SASEGT. The CDR3 covers 16 residues. Trimming stripped 6 bases from V and 1 base from J, with 17 bases between. The CDR3 is CASSVEGTWGTDTQYF. DNA for the CDR3: TGTGCCAGCAGCGTTGAGGGGACGTGGGGCACAGATACGCAGTATTTT.

The sample holds a few counts of this clonotype. The V and J genes are TRBV6-2 or TRBV6-3 and TRBJ1-5; D gene ambiguous. This CDR3 is built from 12 residues. Germline V CDR1 and CDR2: MNHEY, SVGEGT. Trimming cost V 0 bases and J 6 bases, with 3 bases left between them. The chain's CDR3 is CASSYSTQPQHF. As DNA, the CDR3 is TGTGCCAGCAGTTACTCTACTCAGCCCCAGCATTTT.

This clonotype was seen a handful of times. V usage is TRBV20-1 and J usage is TRBJ2-1; TRBD2 aligns across 8 bases. V lost 4 bases and J lost 9; bases outside the gene matches: 14. This CDR3 comprises 15 residues. CDR1 is DFQATT and CDR2 is SNEGSKA in the germline V gene (reference sequence). The CDR3 loop reads CSAIPPDGRALEQFF. The CDR3 DNA sequence: TGCAGTGCTATCCCCCCTGACGGGAGGGCCCTTGAGCAGTTCTTC.

The V call is TRBV12-3 or TRBV12-4, the J call TRBJ2-1, with 10 nucleotides matching TRBD2. The CDR3 extends over 14 amino acids. The junction had 2 bases not matched to a gene; V was cut back by 6 bases and J by 3 bases. This CDR3 is CASRVAGGYNEQFF. The CDR3 DNA reads TGTGCCAGCAGAGTAGCGGGAGGCTACAATGAGCAGTTCTTC.

This clonotype was counted many times. This chain links TRBV28 with TRBJ2-1, with 8 positions matching TRBD1. Germline V gene data show CDR1 as MDHEN and CDR2 as SYDVKM. V was clipped by 6 bases and J by 0 bases; unmatched bases: 4. The CDR3 covers 15 residues. CDR3 region: CASSLTGGSYNEQFF. The CDR3 DNA reads as TGTGCCAGCAGCTTAACAGGGGGCTCCTACAATGAGCAGTTCTTC.

This clonotype has more than one count but fewer than ten. The chain links TRBV6-5 to TRBJ2-1, with a possible D match to TRBD2 (6 bases). The CDR3 length is 15 residues. V was trimmed by 6 bases and J by 0 bases, leaving 12 bases between them. The germline V gene encodes CDR1 MNHEY and CDR2 SVGAGI. The CDR3 loop is CASRRRESSYNEQFF. CDR3 DNA sequence: TGTGCCAGCAGACGACGGGAGAGCTCCTACAATGAGCAGTTCTTC.

This clonotype occurred a few times. This chain joins TRBV5-6 and TRBJ1-1, with unresolved D. This CDR3 contains 13 residues. Trimming removed 1 base from V and 1 base from J, with 5 bases in between. Germline CDR1 reads SGHDT; CDR2 reads YYEEEE. In nucleotides, the CDR3 is TGTGCCAGCAGCTTGCGGGGGAACACTGAAGCTTTCTTT. Translation gives CASSLRGNTEAFF. Full variable domain (missing parts from reference TRBV5-6 and TRBJ1-1): DAGVTQSPTHLIKTRGQQVTLRCSPKSGHDTVSWYQQALGQGPQFIFQYYEEEERQRGNFPDRFSGHQFPNYSSELNVNALLLGDSALYLCASSLRGNTEAFFGQGTRLTVV.

The chain is built from TRBV6-1 and TRBJ1-1; 8 bases fit TRBD1. Losses at the gene ends were 6 bases for V and 7 bases for J; bases not matched to a gene: 10. The CDR3 has 14 residues. Per the germline V gene, CDR1 is MNHNS and CDR2 is SASEGT. The CDR3 region has the DNA TGTGCCAGCAGGGGGACAGGTTGGGGGAGTGAAGCTTTCTTT. This translates into CASRGTGWGSEAFF.

The table lists this clonotype with a few counts. The genes are TRBV7-2 and TRBJ2-1; D tentatively reads TRBD1 or TRBD2 (5 bases each). Trimming removed 4 bases from V and 3 bases from J, with 10 bases in between. Germline V gene data show CDR1 as SGHTA and CDR2 as FQGNSA. This CDR3 comprises 14 residues. The CDR3 nucleotides are TGTGCCAGCAGCTCCGTGGGGGTCTACAATGAGCAGTTCTTC. It is translated as CASSSVGVYNEQFF.

The CDR3 DNA sequence: TGTGCCATCAGTGGGACCCGGGACGGAGACGCCTACACCTTC. Its protein is CAISGTRDGDAYTF. The chain couples TRBV10-3 to TRBJ1-2; tentative D call: TRBD1 (5 bases). CDR1 is ENHRY and CDR2 is SYGVKD in the germline V gene. The CDR3 spans 14 residues. Trimming took off 4 bases at V and 10 bases at J, with 19 bases between the two ends.

This clonotype was picked up a small number of times. The chain carries TRBV6-5 and TRBJ2-7; 9 nucleotides match TRBD1. V lost 4 bases to trimming and J lost 3 bases; unmatched junction nucleotides: 7. Germline assignment: CDR1 MNHEY and CDR2 SVGAGI. The CDR3 is 15 residues long. CDR3 region: CASSSPGQGHYEQYF. CDR3 sequence (DNA): TGTGCCAGCAGTTCCCCGGGACAGGGTCACTACGAGCAGTACTTC.

This clonotype was detected only a few times. The chain employs TRBV18 and TRBJ2-7, with D possibly TRBD1 on 6 matching bases. The CDR3 extends over 13 amino acids. The V gene lost 4 bases and the J gene lost 5 bases, with 12 bases spanning the gap. Germline CDR1 is KGHSH and CDR2 is LQKENI. CDR3 coding DNA: TGTGCCAGCTCACTCAACAGGGACCACGAGCAGTACTTC. Encoded protein: CASSLNRDHEQYF.

CDR3 protein: CASGSGGYEQYF. CDR3 sequence (DNA): TGTGCCAGCGGTTCAGGGGGCTACGAGCAGTACTTC. V gene TRBV7-2 combines with J gene TRBJ2-7; TRBD1 matches 7 bases. In germline, CDR1 is SGHTA, CDR2 FQGNSA. This CDR3 has 12 amino acids. V was pared by 8 bases and J by 3 bases, with 4 bases of the junction left unmatched.

This clonotype was found many times. This chain connects TRBV18 to TRBJ2-5; 9 bases are shared with TRBD1. The CDR3 is made up of 14 amino acids. V shed 3 bases and J 4 bases; nucleotides not matched to a gene: 3. Germline values: CDR1 KGHSH, CDR2 LQKENI. CDR3 in DNA: TGTGCCAGCTCACCTATGACAGGGGGAGAGACCCAGTACTTC. Its translation is CASSPMTGGETQYF. Supplemented by reference TRBV18 and TRBJ2-5, the full variable domain reads NAGVMQNPRHLVRRRGQEARLRCSPMKGHSHVYWYRQLPEEGLKFMVYLQKENIIDESGMPKERFSAEFPKEGPSILRIQQVVRGDSAAYFCASSPMTGGETQYFGPGTRLLVL.

The CDR3 region has the DNA TGCAGTGCTAGAGAGGTCGGGGGGTTCTCCGGCGGGGCTTTTAACGAGCAGTACTTC. It specifies CSAREVGGFSGGAFNEQYF. The chain couples TRBV20-1 to TRBJ2-7; 7 bases align to TRBD2. There are 19 residues in the CDR3. J was trimmed by 5 bases and V by 0 bases; bases with no gene match: 22. Per germline, CDR1 DFQATT and CDR2 SNEGSKA (reference sequence).

Ten or more counts support this clonotype. The gene calls are TRBV20-1 and TRBJ2-3, with 11 bases identical to TRBD2. V gave up 6 bases and J gave up 3 bases; unmatched junction bases: 5. The CDR3 runs 14 residues. In germline, CDR1 is DFQATT, CDR2 SNEGSKA (reference sequence). The CDR3 here is CSAVSSGGTDTQYF. The CDR3 DNA follows: TGCAGTGCGGTATCTAGCGGGGGGACAGATACGCAGTATTTT.

Many counts were recorded for this clonotype. The CDR3 DNA follows: TGTGCCAGCAGCTTAGTACAGGGGAGCACTGAAGCTTTCTTT. Its translation is CASSLVQGSTEAFF. The chain employs TRBV7-2 and TRBJ1-1; 7 bases are shared with TRBD1. With V trimmed by 1 base and J by 4 bases, 3 bases remained unmatched. The CDR3 consists of 14 residues. Germline V gene lookup returns CDR1 SGHTA and CDR2 FQGNSA.

This clonotype was found a few times. The CDR3 nucleotides read TGCGCCAGCAGCTTGGGGTCTCAGGGGACTGAAGCTTTCTTT. Translated: CASSLGSQGTEAFF. The chain recombines TRBV5-1 with TRBJ1-1, with D maybe TRBD1 (6 bases). V lost 0 bases to trimming and J lost 5 bases, with 11 bases between them. The CDR3 totals 14 residues. From germline, CDR1 is SGHRS and CDR2 YFSETQ.

This clonotype was detected many times. The chain employs TRBV30 and TRBJ2-7; no firm D call. Germline V CDR1 and CDR2: GTSNPN, SVGIG (reference sequence). Trimming took off 1 base at V and 3 bases at J, with 10 bases between the two ends. The CDR3 consists of 13 residues. In DNA, the CDR3 is TGTGCCTGGAGTGGGCTGGGGTACTACGAGCAGTACTTC. This translates into CAWSGLGYYEQYF.

The chain is built from TRBV10-3 and TRBJ2-5; a possible D gene is TRBD2 (6 bases). Germline CDR1 and CDR2: ENHRY and SYGVKD. The V gene lost 0 bases and the J gene lost 5 bases, with 13 bases spanning the gap. The CDR3 length is 15 residues. CDR3 in amino acids: CAISESTGRRETQYF. As DNA, the CDR3 is TGTGCCATCAGTGAGTCTACCGGGAGACGGGAGACCCAGTACTTC.

There are a few counts of this clonotype. This sequence joins TRBV9 and TRBJ2-1; possible D gene TRBD2, 5 bases. The V end lost 4 bases, the J end lost 5 bases, and 16 bases lay between the germline ends. The CDR3 is made up of 15 amino acids. Per the germline V gene, CDR1 is SGDLS and CDR2 is YYNGEE. CDR3 sequence: CASSPRGSVDNEQFF. Written as DNA, the CDR3 is TGTGCCAGCAGCCCACGGGGTAGCGTGGACAATGAGCAGTTCTTC.

This clonotype was recorded a few times. The J gene is TRBJ2-5, the V gene TRBV5-6, with D maybe TRBD2 (5 bases). Germline V CDR1 and CDR2: SGHDT, YYEEEE. CDR3 size: 15 residues. Deletions cut 4 bases from V and 0 bases from J, with 13 bases between. CDR3: CASSPTDGNQETQYF. The CDR3 nucleotides are TGTGCCAGCAGCCCCACAGACGGGAACCAAGAGACCCAGTACTTC.

This clonotype was detected a few times. The V call is TRBV15, the J call TRBJ2-1; perhaps TRBD2 as D (5 bases). The CDR3 is 16 residues long. Trimming removed 5 bases from V and 2 bases from J, with 16 bases in between. The germline V gene has CDR1 LNHNV and CDR2 YYDKDF (reference sequence). CDR3 nucleotide sequence: TGTGCCACCAGCGACCCTACTAGTCCGACCTACAATGAGCAGTTCTTC. This translates into CATSDPTSPTYNEQFF.

This clonotype was recorded at least ten times. V and J are TRBV25-1 and TRBJ2-7; 8 nucleotides align to TRBD2. The V gene end was trimmed by 6 bases and the J gene end by 6 bases; junction bases not matched to a gene: 10. This CDR3 has 14 residues. Germline V lookup: CDR1 MGHDK, CDR2 SYGVNS. In nucleotides, the CDR3 is TGTGCCAGCAGGAGGACAGCGGGAGCTCCCGAGCAGTACTTC. Protein product: CASRRTAGAPEQYF.

The table lists this clonotype with a few counts. The chain recombines TRBV3-1 with TRBJ2-3, with D perhaps TRBD2 (5 bases). This CDR3 is built from 16 residues. Germline CDR1 is LGHDT and CDR2 is YNNKEL (reference sequence). V shed 3 bases and J shed 4 bases, with 17 bases lying between them. CDR3 residues: CASSQPGTSYADTQYF. CDR3 nucleotide sequence: TGTGCCAGCAGCCAGCCGGGTACTAGTTATGCAGATACGCAGTATTTT.

The J gene is TRBJ1-2, the V gene TRBV6-5; D might be TRBD1 (5 bases). V dropped 2 bases and J dropped 4 bases, with 23 bases sitting between them. This CDR3 is built from 18 residues. Germline lookup yields CDR1 MNHEY and CDR2 SVGAGI. This CDR3 reads CASSYPMGSRAIGYGYTF. In nucleotides, the CDR3 is TGTGCCAGCAGTTACCCGATGGGATCCAGGGCCATTGGCTATGGCTACACCTTC.

The chain carries TRBV6-1 and TRBJ2-2, with TRBD2 identical over 8 bases. CDR3 length: 14 amino acids. In germline, CDR1 is MNHNS, CDR2 SASEGT. V was clipped by 6 bases and J by 2 bases; unmatched bases: 2. CDR3 coding DNA: TGTGCCAGCAGCCGGGGGGGAAACACCGGGGAGCTGTTTTTT. Translation gives CASSRGGNTGELFF.